The clone carrying this T cell receptor (beta chain) has a handful of counts. Antigen specificity is unknown. This entry is derived from a study of CD8 T cells in ankylosing spondylitis. Study-level points and caveats: Disease-linked clones reportedly showed significant enrichment in matched ankylosing spondylitis synovial fluid. Disease-linked clones bore a CD8+ phenotype, appearing relatively rarely in peripheral blood. Seemingly characteristic of ankylosing spondylitis blood was a TCR beta motif consisting of eight highly homologous variants.

In making TCR beta libraries, quantitative 5'-RACE with molecular barcodes was used. TCRdb re-called the 5' RACE reads with MiXCR, one entry per CDR3 protein. The sample consists of about 440,000 distinct CDR3 sequences, approximately 17% of them appearing once. Trimming pared 2 bases from V and 2 bases from J, leaving 10 bases between. Germline CDR1 reads SGHRS; CDR2 reads YFSETQ. CDR3 length: 15 residues. The origin of this receptor is a male donor with ankylosing spondylitis. The sequenced sample consisted of blood, either unsorted or a sorted T cell fraction (not recorded which). The chain is built from TRBV5-1 and TRBJ2-2, with a weak D call TRBD2 (6 bases). In nucleotides, the CDR3 is TGCGCCAGCAGCTTCGTGGGGACTAACACCGGGGAGCTGTTTTTT. Its protein product is CASSFVGTNTGELFF. The entire variable domain, with the rest obtained from reference TRBV5-1 and TRBJ2-2, is as follows: KAGVTQTPRYLIKTRGQQVTLSCSPISGHRSVSWYQQTPGQGLQFLFEYFSETQRNKGNFPGRFSGRQFSNSRSEMNVSTLELGDSALYLCASSFVGTNTGELFFGEGSRLTVL.